This is a list of T cell receptor beta chains from one sample in a study of beta chain features in type 1 diabetes. The protocol was immunoSEQ multiplex PCR, while the TCRdb copy is restricted to in-frame clones and leaves out a portion. Of 500,000 to 850,000 clones in the sample, around an eighth were seen once. The specimen was naive CD4+ T cells from blood. These receptors all stem from a man between 18 and 35 years old with type 1 diabetes. CDR3s include the opening cysteine and the closing phenylalanine or tryptophan. The D gene is left open where the match is weak. Size values are once, few and many counts, or a class for expanded clones, and some rows have none.

TRBJ2-3 | TRBV2 | TRBD2 | - | CASGGEGRDTQYF | TGTGCCAGCGGCGGGGAGGGTCGAGATACGCAGTATTTT
TRBJ2-1 | TRBV9 | - | few | CASNRAYNEQFF | TGTGCCAGCAATCGGGCCTACAATGAGCAGTTCTTC
TRBJ1-5 | TRBV5-6 | - | - | CASSLGLRDSNQPQHF | TGTGCCAGCAGCTTGGGACTGAGGGATAGCAATCAGCCCCAGCATTTT
TRBJ2-7 | TRBV5-1 | - | few | CASSLWGLGNEQYF | TGCGCCAGCAGCTTGTGGGGGTTAGGAAACGAGCAGTACTTC
TRBJ2-2 | TRBV6-5 | - | few | CASSYEGVAYSGELFF | TGTGCCAGCAGTTACGAGGGGGTTGCTTATAGCGGGGAGCTGTTTTTT
TRBJ2-2 | TRBV18 | - | few | CASSPRRDTGELFF | TGTGCCAGCTCACCGAGGAGAGACACCGGGGAGCTGTTTTTT
TRBJ2-5 | TRBV5-1 | - | - | CASSGSGETQYF | TGCGCCAGCAGCGGATCCGGGGAGACCCAGTACTTC
TRBJ2-7 | TRBV5-1 | TRBD1 | - | CASSPGQATYEQYF | TGCGCCAGCAGCCCGGGACAGGCCACCTACGAGCAGTACTTC
TRBJ2-7 | TRBV28 | - | few | CASSLIRRRSRSYEQYF | TGTGCCAGCAGTTTAATCCGTCGCCGCTCGCGCTCCTACGAGCAGTACTTC
TRBJ2-3 | TRBV25-1 | - | - | CASSESDRKTDTQYF | TGTGCCAGCAGTGAATCAGACAGAAAGACAGATACGCAGTATTTT
TRBJ1-2 | TRBV9 | - | - | CASSVGRQAPGYTF | TGTGCCAGCAGCGTAGGACGACAGGCACCCGGCTACACCTTC